This T cell receptor beta chain is drawn from a study of STAT5B mutations in CD4+ large granular lymphocyte leukemia. The CDR3 covers 13 residues. With 6 bases removed from V and 0 bases from J, the gap between germline ends came to 3 bases. In germline, CDR1 is SNHLY, CDR2 FYNNEI. Profiled with immunoSEQ multiplex PCR; TCRdb holds only in-frame clones, not every one. This sample has approximately 30,000 clones; around 76% occur once, and the top ten carry roughly 2%. Healthy controls were blood donor buffy coats. The receptor comes from a human donor in good health. The sequencing input was CD4+ T cells from blood buffy coats. The rearrangement uses TRBV2 and TRBJ2-6; D gene ambiguous. CDR3 protein: CASRDSGANVLTF. The CDR3 coding sequence is TGTGCCAGCAGGGACTCTGGGGCCAACGTCCTGACTTTC.